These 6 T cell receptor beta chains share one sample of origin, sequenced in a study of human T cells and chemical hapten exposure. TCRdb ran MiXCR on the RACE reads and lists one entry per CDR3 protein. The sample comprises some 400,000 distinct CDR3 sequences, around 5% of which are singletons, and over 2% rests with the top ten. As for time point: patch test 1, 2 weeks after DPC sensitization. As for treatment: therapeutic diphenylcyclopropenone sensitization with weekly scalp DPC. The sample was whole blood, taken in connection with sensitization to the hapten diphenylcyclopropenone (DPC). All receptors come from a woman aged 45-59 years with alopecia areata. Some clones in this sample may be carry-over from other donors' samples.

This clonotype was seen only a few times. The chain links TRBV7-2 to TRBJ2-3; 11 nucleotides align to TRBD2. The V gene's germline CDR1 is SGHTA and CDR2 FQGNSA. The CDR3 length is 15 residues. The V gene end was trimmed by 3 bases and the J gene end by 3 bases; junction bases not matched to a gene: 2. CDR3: CASSFGTSGTDTQYF. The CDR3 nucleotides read TGTGCCAGCAGCTTCGGGACTAGCGGAACAGATACGCAGTATTTT.

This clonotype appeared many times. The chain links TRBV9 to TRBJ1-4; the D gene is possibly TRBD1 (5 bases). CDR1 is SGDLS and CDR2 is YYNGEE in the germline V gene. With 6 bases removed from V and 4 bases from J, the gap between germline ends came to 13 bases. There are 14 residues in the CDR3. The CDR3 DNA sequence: TGTGCCAGCACCGCCGATGGGGGTAATGAAAAACTGTTTTTT. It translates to CASTADGGNEKLFF.

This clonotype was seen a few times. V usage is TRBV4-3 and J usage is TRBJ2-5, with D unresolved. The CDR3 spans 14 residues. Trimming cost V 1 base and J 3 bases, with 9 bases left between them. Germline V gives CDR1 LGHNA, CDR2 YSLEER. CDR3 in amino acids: CASSQGIVKETQYF. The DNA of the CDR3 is TGCGCCAGCAGCCAAGGAATAGTGAAAGAGACCCAGTACTTC.

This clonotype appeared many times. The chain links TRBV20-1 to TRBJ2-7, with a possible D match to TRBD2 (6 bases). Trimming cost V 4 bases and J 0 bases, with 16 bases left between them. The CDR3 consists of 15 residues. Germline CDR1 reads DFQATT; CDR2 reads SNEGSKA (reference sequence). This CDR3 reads CSAILRDFNSYEQYF. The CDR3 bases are TGCAGTGCTATCCTCCGGGACTTCAACTCCTACGAGCAGTACTTC.

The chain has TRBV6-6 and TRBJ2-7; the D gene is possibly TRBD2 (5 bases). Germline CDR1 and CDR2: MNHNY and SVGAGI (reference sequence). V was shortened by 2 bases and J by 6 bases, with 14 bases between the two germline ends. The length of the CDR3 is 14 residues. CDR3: CASSYPGSKVEQYF. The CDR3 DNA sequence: TGTGCCAGCAGTTACCCGGGGAGTAAAGTCGAGCAGTACTTC.

This CDR3 is CAWSVGARTQYF. The CDR3 DNA is TGTGCCTGGAGTGTGGGGGCCCGGACCCAGTACTTC. The chain uses TRBV30 and TRBJ2-5, with D maybe TRBD1 (6 bases). The CDR3 runs 12 residues. Trimming left V 0 bases short and J 7 bases short, with 9 bases between. CDR1 GTSNPN and CDR2 SVGIG come from the germline V gene (reference sequence).